Following are 5 T cell receptor beta chains from one sample sequenced in a study of blood T cell repertoires in COVID-19. Using immunoSEQ multiplex PCR, the repertoire was profiled, and TCRdb retains in-frame clones only, with some absent. This table has fewer than 200,000 clones, over 65% appearing once. Sequencing was performed on PBMCs or T cells enriched from blood (not recorded which). These receptors were collected from a woman aged 50 to 65 who had recovered from COVID-19.

The rearrangement links TRBV28 to TRBJ2-3; TRBD1 is a possible D gene (5 bases). The ends were cut back, 2 bases at V and 0 bases at J, with 9 bases in the middle. The CDR3 loop spans 15 amino acids. The germline V gene encodes CDR1 MDHEN and CDR2 SYDVKM. The CDR3, as DNA: TGTGCCAGCAGTTTAGTAGGGGTTAGCACAGATACGCAGTATTTT. Protein sequence: CASSLVGVSTDTQYF. The variable domain in full, with the rest retrieved from reference TRBV28 and TRBJ2-3, is DVKVTQSSRYLVKRTGEKVFLECVQDMDHENMFWYRQDPGLGLRLIYFSYDVKMKEKGDIPEGYSVSREKKERFSLILESASTNQTSMYLCASSLVGVSTDTQYFGPGTRLTVL.

The J gene is TRBJ1-4, the V gene TRBV6-5; maybe TRBD1 (5 bases). CDR3 length equals 15 residues. Germline-derived CDR1 and CDR2 are MNHEY and SVGAGI. V lost 6 bases and J 6 bases, leaving 17 bases between the germline ends. In nucleotides, the CDR3 is TGTGCCAGCAGCCCGCAGCCGGGGGGGGATGAAAAACTGTTTTTT. Translated: CASSPQPGGDEKLFF.

J is TRBJ2-1 and V is TRBV10-1, with 10 nucleotides matching TRBD1. Unmatched junction bases numbered 7, after V lost 5 bases and J lost 0 bases. Germline V gene sequence: CDR1 WNHNN, CDR2 SYGVQD (reference sequence). The CDR3 extends over 17 amino acids. CDR3 in amino acids: CASSKGTGEGSYNEQFF. As DNA, the CDR3 is TGCGCCAGCAGTAAAGGGACAGGGGAGGGCTCCTACAATGAGCAGTTCTTC.

This sequence joins TRBV7-2 and TRBJ1-6; TRBD1 might be the D (6 bases). Looked up from germline, CDR1 is SGHTA and CDR2 is FQGNSA. The CDR3 spans 16 residues. The germline V and J ends were trimmed by 2 bases and 9 bases, with 17 bases remaining between them. The DNA of the CDR3 is TGTGCCAGCAGCTTAAACGGGCCAGGGGCTCTTTCACCCCTCCACTTT. This sequence encodes CASSLNGPGALSPLHF.

This clone was counted a single time. The V and J genes are TRBV10-3 and TRBJ1-1; D is perhaps TRBD1 (5 bases). V was trimmed by 4 bases and J by 4 bases, leaving 16 bases between them. CDR1 is ENHRY and CDR2 is SYGVKD in the germline V gene. This CDR3 comprises 15 residues. CDR3 DNA: TGTGCCATCAGTGCATCTCAGGGCAAGGGCACTGAAGCTTTCTTT. It specifies CAISASQGKGTEAFF.